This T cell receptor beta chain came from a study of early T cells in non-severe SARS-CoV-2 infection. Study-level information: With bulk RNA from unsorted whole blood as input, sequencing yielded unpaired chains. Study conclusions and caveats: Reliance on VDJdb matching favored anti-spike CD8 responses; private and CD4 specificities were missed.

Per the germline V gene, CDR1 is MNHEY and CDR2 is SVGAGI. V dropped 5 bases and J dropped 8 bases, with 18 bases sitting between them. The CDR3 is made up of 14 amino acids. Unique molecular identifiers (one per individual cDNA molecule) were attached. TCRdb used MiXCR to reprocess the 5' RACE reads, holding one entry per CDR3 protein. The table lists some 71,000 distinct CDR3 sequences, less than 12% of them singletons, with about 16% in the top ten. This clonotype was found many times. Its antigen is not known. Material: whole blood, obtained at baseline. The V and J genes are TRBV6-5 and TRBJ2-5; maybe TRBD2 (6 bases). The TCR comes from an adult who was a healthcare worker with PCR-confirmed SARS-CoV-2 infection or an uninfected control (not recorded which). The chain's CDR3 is CASSPRLDRSTQYF. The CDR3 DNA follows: TGTGCCAGCAGTCCACGACTAGATCGGAGCACCCAGTACTTC.